The source of this T cell receptor beta chain is a study of shared clonotypes between healthy human individuals. Study findings and constraints: At large depth, rarefaction still showed sorted-subset sequencing to be incomplete. In contrast to clonotypes shared by all four donors, non-shared clonotypes had lower generation probabilities.

Germline V lookup: CDR1 MNHEY, CDR2 SVGAGI. The CDR3 is made up of 15 amino acids. The V gene end was trimmed by 0 bases and the J gene end by 1 base; junction bases not matched to a gene: 2. Genomic DNA of every subset was divided equally among multiple immunoSEQ plates. Sequenced by immunoSEQ multiplex PCR; TCRdb stores in-frame clones only, minus some. The sample yields some 2,500,000 clones, approximately 94% seen once. This clone was detected once. Its antigen remains unidentified. Additional DNA sequences in this sample encode the identical CDR3. The sequenced sample was naive CD4+ T cells from PBMCs. Specified subset: CD45RA+ positively selected. The clonotype originates from a man aged 18 to 35 in good health. Some clones in this sample may be carry-over from other donors' samples. The chain recombines TRBV6-5 with TRBJ2-7; 8 bases agree with TRBD1. The CDR3 reads CASSYSGQGSYEQYF. The CDR3 region has the DNA TGTGCCAGCAGTTACTCAGGACAGGGTTCCTACGAGCAGTACTTC.